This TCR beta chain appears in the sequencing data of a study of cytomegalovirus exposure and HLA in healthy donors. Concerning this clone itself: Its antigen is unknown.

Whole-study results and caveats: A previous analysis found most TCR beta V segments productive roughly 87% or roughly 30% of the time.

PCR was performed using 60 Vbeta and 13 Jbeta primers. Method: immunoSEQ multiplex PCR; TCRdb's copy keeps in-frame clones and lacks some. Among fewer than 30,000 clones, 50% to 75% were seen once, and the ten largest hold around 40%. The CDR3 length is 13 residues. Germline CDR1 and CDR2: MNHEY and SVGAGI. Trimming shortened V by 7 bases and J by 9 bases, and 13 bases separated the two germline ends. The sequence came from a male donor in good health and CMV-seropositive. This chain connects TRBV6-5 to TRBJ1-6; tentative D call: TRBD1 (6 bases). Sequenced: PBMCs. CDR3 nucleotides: TGTGCCAGCAACCAGGGGTTTGGTTCACCCCTCCACTTT. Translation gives CASNQGFGSPLHF.